This is a list of T cell receptor beta chains from one sample in a study of cytomegalovirus exposure and HLA in healthy donors. Libraries were prepared by immunoSEQ multiplex PCR; TCRdb keeps only in-frame clonotypes and omits some of them. The data show about 150,000 clones, around 73% seen once. The material sequenced was PBMCs. These receptors were obtained from a woman aged 18-30 years in good health and CMV-seropositive. Both conserved end residues are part of each CDR3. D genes are given only for firm matches. Size tells how often a clone was seen (once, few, many) or the class of an expanded clone, and some rows leave it out.

j_gene | len | d_gene | v_gene | abundance | CDR3nt | CDR3aa
TRBJ1-5 | 15 | - | TRBV30 | - | TGTGCCTGGAGTCTAGGGGACACACACAATCAGCCCCAGCATTTT | CAWSLGDTHNQPQHF
TRBJ2-1 | 19 | TRBD1 | TRBV4-2 | - | TGTGCCAGCAGCCAAGGAGGAAGGGGCACAGGGGGTCGAAACAATGAGCAGTTCTTC | CASSQGGRGTGGRNNEQFF
TRBJ1-2 | 14 | - | TRBV7-9 | - | TGTGCCAGCAGCCCGGGGGGAGGAGGCTATGGCTACACCTTC | CASSPGGGGYGYTF
TRBJ2-7 | 14 | - | TRBV7-6 | - | TGTGCCAGCAGCCTTAGCAGGGGAGCCTACGAGCAGTACTTC | CASSLSRGAYEQYF
TRBJ2-5 | 15 | - | TRBV2 | - | TGTGCCAGCAGCACCGGCGGAGGGGAGGAAGAGACCCAGTACTTC | CASSTGGGEEETQYF
TRBJ1-2 | 15 | - | TRBV30 | - | TGTGCCTGGAGTGTCAGAACTATTAGGAACTATGGCTACACCTTC | CAWSVRTIRNYGYTF
TRBJ2-7 | 15 | TRBD1 | TRBV19 | - | TGTGCCAGTAGTATAGGAACAGGGGCAAGCTACGAGCAGTACTTC | CASSIGTGASYEQYF
TRBJ1-2 | 13 | TRBD1 | TRBV30 | once | TGTGCCTGGAGTCTCGGACAGGCCTATGGCTACACCTTC | CAWSLGQAYGYTF
TRBJ2-7 | 14 | TRBD1 | TRBV2 | - | TGTGCCAGCAGAGGGGATGGACAGGTCCACGAGCAGTACTTC | CASRGDGQVHEQYF
TRBJ1-4 | 19 | - | TRBV19 | - | TGTGCCAGTAGCCGAAGACAAGGAAGCAACTACAGGCTATATGAAAAACTGTTTTTT | CASSRRQGSNYRLYEKLFF
TRBJ2-2 | 16 | - | TRBV7-2 | few | TGTGCCAGCAGCTTAATGGCCCCAGGGGGGACCGGGGAGCTGTTTTTT | CASSLMAPGGTGELFF
TRBJ2-5 | 18 | TRBD2 | TRBV9 | - | TGTGCCAGCAGCGTCCAGACTAGCGGGGCCCCTGGCCAAGAGACCCAGTACTTC | CASSVQTSGAPGQETQYF
TRBJ2-7 | 15 | - | TRBV5-5 | - | TGTGCCAGCAGCTGGGTAGGTAGGACAACCTACGAGCAGTACTTC | CASSWVGRTTYEQYF
TRBJ2-3 | 11 | - | TRBV2 | - | TGTGCCAGTCTCGTGACAGATACGCAGTATTTT | CASLVTDTQYF
TRBJ1-2 | 17 | - | TRBV4-3 | few | TGCGCCAGCAGCCAAGTATTGGGCCACGGGGGATCCTATGGCTACACCTTC | CASSQVLGHGGSYGYTF
TRBJ2-5 | 15 | - | TRBV5-1 | few | TGCGCCAGCAGCTTGGAGGCAGCTAGTCGGGAGACCCAGTACTTC | CASSLEAASRETQYF
TRBJ2-1 | 11 | - | TRBV14 | - | TGTGCCAGCAGCCAGAGCTATGAGCAGTTCTTC | CASSQSYEQFF
TRBJ1-2 | 12 | - | TRBV27 | - | TGTGCCAGCGGCTTAGCAAACTATGGCTACACCTTC | CASGLANYGYTF
TRBJ1-2 | 13 | - | TRBV5-1 | - | TGCGCCAGCAGCTTGGAACGGGCATCCCGGGGAGTCTTC | CASSLERASRGVF
TRBJ2-3 | 14 | - | TRBV30 | - | TGTGCCTGGAGCTTAGCGGTACACACAGATACGCAGTATTTT | CAWSLAVHTDTQYF
TRBJ1-6 | 14 | TRBD1 | TRBV25-1 | - | TGTGCCAGCAGTACAGGGGGCGTTAATTCACCCCTCCACTTT | CASSTGGVNSPLHF
TRBJ1-1 | 15 | TRBD1 | TRBV7-6 | - | TGTGCCAGCAGCTTAGATGGGACAGGGGATTCCATAGCTTTCTTT | CASSLDGTGDSIAFF
TRBJ1-4 | 15 | - | TRBV5-1 | few | TGCGCCAGCAGCTCTACAGGTCTAGAGTATGAAAAACTGTTTTTT | CASSSTGLEYEKLFF
TRBJ2-1 | 13 | TRBD2 | TRBV4-2 | - | TGTGCCAGCAGCCGTAGCGGGAACAATGAGCAGTTCTTC | CASSRSGNNEQFF
TRBJ1-2 | 14 | - | TRBV27 | - | TGTGCCAGCAGTTTCAGGGGAACCAACTATGGCTACACCTTC | CASSFRGTNYGYTF
TRBJ1-5 | 14 | - | TRBV4-1 | once | TGCGCCAGCAGCCTGGGCCTGGGGGGTCAGCCCCAGCATTTT | CASSLGLGGQPQHF
TRBJ1-5 | 14 | - | TRBV18 | - | TGTGCCAGCTCACCAGCGGCGGGCAATCAGCCCCAGCATTTT | CASSPAAGNQPQHF
TRBJ2-7 | 14 | - | TRBV6-5 | few | TGTGCCAGCAGTTCAGGTTCGGCAGCCTACGAGCAGTACTTC | CASSSGSAAYEQYF
TRBJ2-5 | 14 | TRBD2 | TRBV27 | - | TGTGCCAGCTCCTCCCTGGGGGGGGGTGAGACCCAGTACTTC | CASSSLGGGETQYF
TRBJ2-7 | 12 | TRBD1 | TRBV5-4 | once | TGTGCCAGCAGCTCCCCAGGGGGAGAGCAGTACTTC | CASSSPGGEQYF
TRBJ1-1 | 14 | TRBD1 | TRBV5-1 | - | TGCGCCAGCAGCACGGGACAGACCAACACTGAAGCTTTCTTT | CASSTGQTNTEAFF
TRBJ2-7 | 15 | TRBD1 | TRBV4-3 | - | TGCGCCAGCAGCCGAGACAGGGGCCCTACCTACGAGCAGTACTTC | CASSRDRGPTYEQYF
TRBJ2-3 | 15 | TRBD2 | TRBV9 | once | TGTGCCAGCACCCCGGGCGGGGGGGGCACAGATACGCAGTATTTT | CASTPGGGGTDTQYF